The sequence of this T cell receptor (beta chain) was determined in a study of neoadjuvant anti-PD-1 for oral cavity cancer. At the level of the study: Before surgery, most patients got three to four biweekly 3 mg/kg nivolumab doses.

Clones were sequenced by immunoSEQ multiplex PCR, and TCRdb holds only the in-frame ones, with some missing. The sample records about 15,000 clones, roughly two thirds being singletons. This CDR3 contains 12 residues. Germline loops: CDR1 SGHDN, CDR2 FVKESK. Trimming removed 3 bases from V and 8 bases from J, with 7 bases in between. The chain links TRBV14 to TRBJ1-4; D gene unclear. The TCR was taken from a person aged 40 to 85 with oral cavity squamous cell carcinoma. This material consisted of PBMCs, taken before nivolumab (anti-PD-1) treatment. CDR3 region: CASSHSREKLFF. CDR3 sequence (DNA): TGTGCCAGCAGCCACAGTAGAGAAAAACTGTTTTTT.